This T cell receptor beta chain is drawn from a study of blood T cell repertoires in COVID-19. For the study at large: T cells, B-cell-depleted T cells, or PBMCs supplied cDNA or gDNA.

TCRdb keeps only in-frame clones here, not all; method: immunoSEQ multiplex PCR. Of tens of thousands of clones in the sample, around nine tenths were seen once. CDR1 SGHTA and CDR2 FQGNSA come from the germline V gene. Trimming shortened V by 1 base and J by 9 bases, and 10 bases separated the two germline ends. The CDR3 consists of 13 residues. This clone has just one count. This chain joins TRBV7-2 and TRBJ2-4; a possible D gene is TRBD1 (5 bases). The sequence derives from an older woman with active COVID-19. The sequencing sample was made of peripheral blood. CDR3 protein: CASSLEGFGIQYF. CDR3 nucleotide sequence: TGTGCCAGCAGCTTAGAGGGGTTCGGCATTCAGTACTTC.